The 29 T cell receptor beta chains below were found in one sample sequenced in a study of shared clonotypes between healthy human individuals. Generated by immunoSEQ multiplex PCR, the TCRdb table keeps only in-frame clones and is missing some. Of 2 million or so clones in the sample, about 95% were seen once. Naive CD8 cells were CD45RO-negative, positively selected for CCR7, excluding terminally differentiated effector memory CD45RA+ cells. Sequencing used naive CD8+ T cells sorted from blood. These receptor sequences come from a man younger than 35 in good health.

V usage is TRBV30 and J usage is TRBJ2-1; 9 bases map to TRBD1. The germline gives CDR1 GTSNPN, CDR2 SVGIG (reference sequence). V gave up 2 bases and J gave up 9 bases; unmatched junction bases: 11. This CDR3 contains 15 residues. This CDR3 is CAWSLGQGLWGEQFF. The DNA for the CDR3 is TGTGCCTGGAGTTTGGGACAGGGACTTTGGGGTGAGCAGTTCTTC.

The rearrangement links TRBV7-2 to TRBJ1-2; no clear D gene. This CDR3 contains 13 residues. Germline CDR1 SGHTA, CDR2 FQGNSA. V was trimmed by 4 bases and J by 8 bases, leaving 14 bases between them. The CDR3 DNA is TGTGCCAGCAGCTCAGGATTTTCTGAGGGCTACACCTTC. Protein sequence: CASSSGFSEGYTF. Full variable domain (remainder filled in from reference TRBV7-2 and TRBJ1-2): GAGVSQSPSNKVTEKGKDVELRCDPISGHTALYWYRQSLGQGLEFLIYFQGNSAPDKSGLPSDRFSAERTGGSVSTLTIQRTQQEDSAVYLCASSSGFSEGYTFGSGTRLTVV.

V is TRBV7-6 and J is TRBJ2-7, with D possibly TRBD1 on 6 matching bases. Per the germline V gene, CDR1 is SGHVS and CDR2 is FNYEAQ. V shed 5 bases and J shed 3 bases, with 14 bases lying between them. The CDR3 is made up of 14 amino acids. The CDR3 here is CASSKQGRDYEQYF. The DNA of the CDR3 is TGTGCCAGCAGCAAACAGGGTAGGGACTACGAGCAGTACTTC.

This sequence joins TRBV6-1 and TRBJ2-5; D could derive from TRBD1 or TRBD2 (5 bases each). Per the germline V gene, CDR1 is MNHNS and CDR2 is SASEGT. CDR3 size: 14 residues. Trimming pared 6 bases from V and 1 base from J, leaving 12 bases between. The CDR3: CASRGEQIQETQYF. For the CDR3, the DNA is TGTGCCAGCAGGGGGGAACAGATCCAAGAGACCCAGTACTTC.

The rearrangement joins TRBV4-1 to TRBJ2-2; 7 bases align to TRBD1. The CDR3 contains 14 residues. Germline values: CDR1 MGHRA, CDR2 YSYEKL. The V gene end was trimmed by 5 bases and the J gene end by 6 bases; junction bases not matched to a gene: 6. The DNA of the CDR3 is TGCGCCAGCAGCGCACAGGGGACAGCCGGGGAGCTGTTTTTT. It yields the protein CASSAQGTAGELFF.

The chain joins TRBV5-6 to TRBJ2-7; TRBD1 might be the D (5 bases). The CDR3 runs 17 residues. V was trimmed by 4 bases and J by 3 bases, leaving 23 bases between them. CDR1 SGHDT and CDR2 YYEEEE come from the germline V gene. CDR3 region: CASSLITGLFRHYEQYF. The CDR3 bases are TGTGCCAGCAGCCTGATTACAGGATTATTTCGCCACTACGAGCAGTACTTC.

The CDR3 DNA reads as TGTGCCAGCAGCCCCACATGGGGTGAGACTGAAGCTTTCTTT. Translating it yields CASSPTWGETEAFF. The chain employs TRBV7-6 and TRBJ1-1; D call uncertain. The V end was cut by 5 bases, the J end by 5 bases, with 15 bases between. The CDR3 runs 14 residues. The germline V gene has CDR1 SGHVS and CDR2 FNYEAQ.

V gene TRBV29-1 combines with J gene TRBJ2-7; the match to TRBD1 covers 9 bases. Germline V gene data show CDR1 as SQVTM and CDR2 as ANQGSEA. The V segment lost 3 bases and the J segment 5 bases; nucleotides outside the gene matches: 8. The CDR3 length is 14 residues. CDR3 DNA sequence: TGCAGCGTTGATGGAGGGACAGGGCTCCACGAGCAGTACTTC. Protein: CSVDGGTGLHEQYF.

The chain recombines TRBV10-3 with TRBJ2-1; 7 nucleotides line up with TRBD2. This CDR3 has 16 residues. The junction had 12 bases not matched to a gene; V was cut back by 6 bases and J by 4 bases. Germline assignment: CDR1 ENHRY and CDR2 SYGVKD. CDR3 sequence: CAIRGDEAGEYNEQFF. The CDR3, as DNA: TGTGCCATCAGGGGCGATGAGGCGGGGGAGTACAATGAGCAGTTCTTC.

The chain recombines TRBV6-5 with TRBJ2-4; D is unclear. CDR3 length equals 13 residues. Germline assignment: CDR1 MNHEY and CDR2 SVGAGI. Trimming removed 3 bases from V and 8 bases from J, with 11 bases in between. Here the CDR3 reads CASSYGSPDIQYF. The DNA for the CDR3 is TGTGCCAGCAGTTATGGGTCTCCGGACATTCAGTACTTC.

This chain links TRBV6-5 with TRBJ1-2, with 8 bases fitting TRBD1. This CDR3 spans 16 amino acids. Losses at the gene ends were 4 bases for V and 5 bases for J; bases not matched to a gene: 12. Germline-derived CDR1 and CDR2 are MNHEY and SVGAGI. The CDR3 sequence is CASSSNRQGTPYGYTF. The CDR3 DNA reads TGTGCCAGCAGTTCCAACCGACAGGGGACCCCTTATGGCTACACCTTC.

This chain connects TRBV7-9 to TRBJ2-7; D gene uncertain. Germline CDR1 reads SEHNR; CDR2 reads FQNEAQ (reference sequence). The V gene lost 6 bases and the J gene lost 6 bases, with 9 bases spanning the gap. The CDR3 covers 11 residues. CDR3 loop: CASRLTREQYF. The CDR3 DNA reads as TGTGCCAGCAGATTGACACGCGAGCAGTACTTC.

V gene TRBV14 combines with J gene TRBJ2-2, with TRBD2 identical over 11 bases. J gave up 0 bases and V 5 bases, and 2 bases lay outside the gene matches. CDR1 is SGHDN and CDR2 is FVKESK in the germline V gene. The CDR3 length is 16 residues. DNA of the CDR3: TGTGCCAGCAGCACTAGCGGGAGAGCGAACACCGGGGAGCTGTTTTTT. It encodes CASSTSGRANTGELFF.

The chain employs TRBV28 and TRBJ2-1, with D tentatively TRBD2 (6 bases). The germline V and J ends were trimmed by 6 bases and 4 bases, with 16 bases remaining between them. The CDR3 is 15 residues long. Per germline, CDR1 MDHEN and CDR2 SYDVKM. The CDR3 spells CASRLPGGTYNEQFF. The CDR3 nucleotides are TGTGCCAGCAGGTTGCCAGGCGGGACTTACAATGAGCAGTTCTTC.

The V and J genes are TRBV5-1 and TRBJ2-1; 7 bases agree with TRBD1. This CDR3 spans 15 amino acids. The V and J ends lost 3 bases and 5 bases, in that order; junction bases with no gene match: 8. Germline lookup yields CDR1 SGHRS and CDR2 YFSETQ. Here the CDR3 DNA reads TGCGCCAGCAGCTCGGACAGGAGAAACAACAATGAGCAGTTCTTC. It codes for CASSSDRRNNNEQFF.

V usage is TRBV5-1 and J usage is TRBJ2-1; D is perhaps TRBD1 or TRBD2 (5 bases each). Germline V gene data show CDR1 as SGHRS and CDR2 as YFSETQ. Trimming stripped 0 bases from V and 6 bases from J, with 16 bases between. This CDR3 has 16 residues. The CDR3 nucleotides are TGCGCCAGCAGCTTGGCCGGAGGAGCCCAGGGCAATGAGCAGTTCTTC. Translation: CASSLAGGAQGNEQFF.

The chain couples TRBV2 to TRBJ2-1; maybe TRBD2 (6 bases). Germline assignment: CDR1 SNHLY and CDR2 FYNNEI. CDR3 length equals 17 residues. Trimming took off 7 bases at V and 4 bases at J, with 23 bases between the two ends. CDR3 residues: CASNGGINVPEYNEQFF. The CDR3 bases are TGTGCCAGCAACGGCGGGATCAACGTTCCGGAATACAATGAGCAGTTCTTC.

This clone was seen more than once but under ten times. The V gene is TRBV30, the J gene TRBJ1-6; the D is unclear. The germline gives CDR1 GTSNPN, CDR2 SVGIG (reference sequence). Trimming stripped 6 bases from V and 8 bases from J, with 11 bases between. The CDR3 consists of 12 residues. CDR3 DNA sequence: TGTGCCTGCCTAATGGTTCATTCACCCCTCCACTTT. Translating gives CACLMVHSPLHF.

V is TRBV5-1 and J is TRBJ2-1, with 11 positions matching TRBD1. Germline values: CDR1 SGHRS, CDR2 YFSETQ. CDR3 length equals 15 residues. The ends lost 2 bases at V and 6 bases at J; junction bases unmatched: 4. This chain's CDR3 is CASSFRGQGANEQFF. Here the CDR3 DNA reads TGCGCCAGCAGCTTTCGCGGACAGGGGGCCAATGAGCAGTTCTTC.

This chain uses TRBV30 with TRBJ2-3; no reliable D call. CDR1 and CDR2 from the germline V gene are GTSNPN and SVGIG (reference sequence). V lost 0 bases, J lost 2 bases, and 12 bases lay in between. The CDR3 has 15 residues. CDR3 in amino acids: CAWSVLQISTDTQYF. DNA for the CDR3: TGTGCCTGGAGTGTTCTACAAATTTCCACAGATACGCAGTATTTT.

The genes are TRBV6-5 and TRBJ1-1; D uncertain. The CDR3 runs 14 residues. V dropped 2 bases and J dropped 1 base, with 8 bases sitting between them. The germline gives CDR1 MNHEY, CDR2 SVGAGI. The CDR3 loop is CASSYTDTNTEAFF. Here the CDR3 DNA reads TGTGCCAGCAGTTACACGGATACGAACACTGAAGCTTTCTTT.

The V call is TRBV14, the J call TRBJ2-4; D not resolved. The length of the CDR3 is 15 residues. V was clipped by 0 bases and J by 0 bases, with 6 bases between them. Looked up from germline, CDR1 is SGHDN and CDR2 is FVKESK. CDR3 DNA sequence: TGTGCCAGCAGCCAAGACCATCTAGCCAAAAACATTCAGTACTTC. Translating it yields CASSQDHLAKNIQYF.

The chain joins TRBV11-3 to TRBJ2-3; D is uncertain. Trimming cost V 0 bases and J 4 bases, with 5 bases left between them. The germline V gene has CDR1 SGHNT and CDR2 YENEEA. The CDR3 covers 13 residues. CDR3 sequence: CASSLDTADTQYF. CDR3 DNA sequence: TGTGCCAGCAGCTTAGATACTGCAGATACGCAGTATTTT.

The rearrangement links TRBV11-2 to TRBJ2-6, with a weak D call TRBD2 (6 bases). V was shortened by 1 base and J by 4 bases, with 8 bases between the two germline ends. CDR1 and CDR2 (germline): SGHAT, FQNNGV. CDR3 length: 15 amino acids. Written as DNA, the CDR3 is TGTGCCAGCAGCTTAGGGGGACTCGGGGCCAACGTCCTGACTTTC. Translated: CASSLGGLGANVLTF.

As for this clone: Other nucleotide sequences in the sample specify the same CDR3. This CDR3 reads CASSWGDSYEQYF. As DNA, the CDR3 is TGTGCCAGCAGCTGGGGGGACAGCTACGAGCAGTACTTC. The V gene is TRBV13, the J gene TRBJ2-7, with a tentative D call TRBD1 (7 bases). This CDR3 spans 13 amino acids. V lost 4 bases, J lost 3 bases, and 10 bases lay in between. The V gene's germline CDR1 is PRHDT and CDR2 FYEKMQ (reference sequence).

The rearrangement joins TRBV6-5 to TRBJ2-3, with D perhaps assigned TRBD1 or TRBD2 (5 bases each). This CDR3 comprises 14 residues. Germline V gene lookup returns CDR1 MNHEY and CDR2 SVGAGI. V dropped 2 bases and J dropped 6 bases, with 12 bases sitting between them. CDR3 bases: TGTGCCAGCAGTTACGTGGGACGTGGGGATACGCAGTATTTT. Its translation is CASSYVGRGDTQYF.

The V gene is TRBV11-1, the J gene TRBJ2-7, with D hard to call. Trimming took off 4 bases at V and 1 base at J, with 20 bases between the two ends. Germline V gene lookup returns CDR1 SGHAT and CDR2 FQDESV (reference sequence). CDR3 length: 17 residues. The DNA for the CDR3 is TGTGCCAGCAGCTCGGATGAGGACGGTCTCCCGTCCTACGAGCAGTACTTC. Amino acid sequence: CASSSDEDGLPSYEQYF.

The V gene is TRBV28, the J gene TRBJ2-1, with 16 bases identical to TRBD2. After removal of 7 bases from V and 8 bases from J, the junction contained 17 bases not matched to a gene. The germline CDR1 and CDR2 sequences are MDHEN and SYDVKM. The CDR3 runs 19 residues. In nucleotides, the CDR3 is TGTGCCAGCACACCCCCGGGACTAGCGGGGGGGCCTGGGTTCTATGAGCAGTTCTTC. Translated: CASTPPGLAGGPGFYEQFF.

On this clone itself: Other nucleotide sequences in the sample specify the same CDR3. J is TRBJ2-3 and V is TRBV9; 8 nucleotides align to TRBD1. Germline V CDR1 and CDR2: SGDLS, YYNGEE. The CDR3 loop spans 15 amino acids. Losses at the gene ends were 0 bases for V and 4 bases for J; bases not matched to a gene: 4. CDR3 amino acids: CASSVGQGLADTQYF. CDR3 DNA: TGTGCCAGCAGCGTAGGACAGGGGTTAGCAGATACGCAGTATTTT.